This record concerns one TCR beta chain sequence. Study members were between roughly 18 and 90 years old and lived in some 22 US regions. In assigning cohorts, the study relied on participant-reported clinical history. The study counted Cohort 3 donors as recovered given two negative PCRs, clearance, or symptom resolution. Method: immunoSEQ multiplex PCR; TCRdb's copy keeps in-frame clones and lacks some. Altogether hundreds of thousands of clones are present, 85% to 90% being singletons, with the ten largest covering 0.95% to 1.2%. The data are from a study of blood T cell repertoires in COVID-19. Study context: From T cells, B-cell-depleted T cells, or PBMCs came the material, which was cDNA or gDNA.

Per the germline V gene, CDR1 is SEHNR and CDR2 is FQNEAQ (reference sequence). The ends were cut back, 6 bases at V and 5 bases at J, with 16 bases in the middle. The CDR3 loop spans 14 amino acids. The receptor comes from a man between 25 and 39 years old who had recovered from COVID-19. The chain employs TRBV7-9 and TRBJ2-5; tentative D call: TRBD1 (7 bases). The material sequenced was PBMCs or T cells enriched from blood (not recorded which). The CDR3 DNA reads TGTGCCAGCAGAACAGGGGAACGGGGGGAGACCCAGTACTTC. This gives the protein CASRTGERGETQYF.